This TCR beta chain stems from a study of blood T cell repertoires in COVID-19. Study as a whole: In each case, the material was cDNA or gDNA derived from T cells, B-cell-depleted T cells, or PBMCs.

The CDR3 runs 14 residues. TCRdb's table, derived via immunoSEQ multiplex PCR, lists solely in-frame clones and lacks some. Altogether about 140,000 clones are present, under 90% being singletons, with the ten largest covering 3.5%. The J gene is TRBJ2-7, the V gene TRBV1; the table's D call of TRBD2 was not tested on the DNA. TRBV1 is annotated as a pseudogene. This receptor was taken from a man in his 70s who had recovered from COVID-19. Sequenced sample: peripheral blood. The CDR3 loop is CTSSQREASYEQYF. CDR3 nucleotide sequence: TGCACCAGCAGCCAACGGGAGGCCTCCTACGAGCAGTACTTC.